A single sample gave rise to the 5 T cell receptor beta chains below, sequenced in a study of post-analysis software for immune sequencing data. Study outcomes and limitations: Patients carried a handful of TRBV segments more frequently than controls did, and TRBV5-6, TRBV5-1 and TRBV20-1 were among them.

Unique molecular identifiers were present in the TCR beta cDNA libraries. MiXCR, run by TCRdb on the PCR reads, gives a single entry per CDR3 protein. The profile covers 650,000 to 850,000 distinct CDR3 sequences, with about 50% appearing a single time and approximately 4.5% taken by the ten largest. These receptors' antigens are unknown. Input material: blood. Every receptor here comes from a girl aged 10 to 17 with multiple sclerosis.

This clonotype was detected a few times. The chain carries TRBV20-1 and TRBJ2-3; D gene ambiguous. Per germline, CDR1 DFQATT and CDR2 SNEGSKA (reference sequence). This CDR3 comprises 13 residues. V dropped 5 bases and J dropped 6 bases, with 15 bases sitting between them. This CDR3 reads CSARPRVGDTQYF. The CDR3 coding sequence is TGCAGTGCTCGCCCCCGGGTTGGGGATACGCAGTATTTT.

The chain carries TRBV15 and TRBJ1-2, with a tentative D call TRBD1 (5 bases). Germline values: CDR1 LNHNV, CDR2 YYDKDF (reference sequence). Trimming cost V 5 bases and J 3 bases, with 16 bases left between them. The CDR3 is 15 residues long. The CDR3 DNA follows: TGTGCCACCAGCCACGACAGACGACCGCACTATGGCTACACCTTC. Amino acids: CATSHDRRPHYGYTF.

This chain joins TRBV7-9 and TRBJ2-1, with 9 bases lining up with TRBD2. This CDR3 has 14 residues. Germline CDR1 SEHNR, CDR2 FQNEAQ (reference sequence). Losses at the gene ends were 6 bases for V and 8 bases for J; bases not matched to a gene: 8. The CDR3 DNA reads TGTGCCAGCAGTCACTCTGGCGGGAGGGATGAGCAGTTCTTC. As protein: CASSHSGGRDEQFF.

This chain connects TRBV5-1 to TRBJ1-2, with 9 bases that match TRBD1. The V gene's germline CDR1 is SGHRS and CDR2 YFSETQ. Trimming at V came to 4 bases and at J to 3 bases, leaving 7 bases not matched to a gene. This CDR3 comprises 15 residues. CDR3 DNA: TGCGCCAGCAGCGATGGGGGGACAGGGTACTATGGCTACACCTTC. Translated: CASSDGGTGYYGYTF.

This rearrangement joins TRBV12-3 or TRBV12-4 to TRBJ2-7; 7 bases fit TRBD2. The CDR3 runs 15 residues. J was trimmed by 3 bases and V by 1 base; bases with no gene match: 6. The CDR3 DNA reads TGTGCCAGCAGTTTAGACGGGGGGACGATCTACGAGCAGTACTTC. Protein: CASSLDGGTIYEQYF.